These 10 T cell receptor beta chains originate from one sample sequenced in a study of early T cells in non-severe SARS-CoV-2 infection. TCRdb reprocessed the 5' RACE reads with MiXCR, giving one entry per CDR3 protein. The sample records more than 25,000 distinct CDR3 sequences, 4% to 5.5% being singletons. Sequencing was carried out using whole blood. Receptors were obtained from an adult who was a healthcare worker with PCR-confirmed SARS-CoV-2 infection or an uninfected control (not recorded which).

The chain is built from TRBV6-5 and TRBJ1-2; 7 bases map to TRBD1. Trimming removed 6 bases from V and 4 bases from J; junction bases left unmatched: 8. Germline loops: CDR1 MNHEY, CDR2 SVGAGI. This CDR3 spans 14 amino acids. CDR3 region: CASSEGAGSYGYTF. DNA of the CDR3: TGTGCCAGCAGCGAGGGGGCTGGTAGCTATGGCTACACCTTC.

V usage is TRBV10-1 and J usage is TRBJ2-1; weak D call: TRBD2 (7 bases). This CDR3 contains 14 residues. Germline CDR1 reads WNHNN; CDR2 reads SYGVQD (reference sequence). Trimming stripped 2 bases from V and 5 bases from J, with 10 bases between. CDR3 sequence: CASSERGAHNEQFF. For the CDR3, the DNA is TGCGCCAGCAGTGAGCGGGGGGCCCACAATGAGCAGTTCTTC.

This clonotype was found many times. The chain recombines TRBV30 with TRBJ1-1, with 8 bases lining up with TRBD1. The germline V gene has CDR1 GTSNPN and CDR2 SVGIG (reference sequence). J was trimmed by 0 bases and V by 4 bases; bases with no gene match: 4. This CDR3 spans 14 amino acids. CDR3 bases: TGTGCCTGGACCAAGGACAGGGTGAACACTGAAGCTTTCTTT. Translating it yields CAWTKDRVNTEAFF.

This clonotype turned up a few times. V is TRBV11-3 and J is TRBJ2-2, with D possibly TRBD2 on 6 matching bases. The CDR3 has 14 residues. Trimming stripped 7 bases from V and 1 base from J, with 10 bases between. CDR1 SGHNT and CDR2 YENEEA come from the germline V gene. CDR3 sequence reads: CASMGLRNTGELFF. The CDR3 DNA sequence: TGTGCCAGCATGGGACTGAGGAACACCGGGGAGCTGTTTTTT.

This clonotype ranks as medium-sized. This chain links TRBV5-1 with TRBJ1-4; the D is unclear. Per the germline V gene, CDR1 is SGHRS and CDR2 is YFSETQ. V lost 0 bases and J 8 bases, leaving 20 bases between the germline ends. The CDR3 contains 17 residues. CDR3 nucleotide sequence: TGCGCCAGCAGCTTGGTGGGATCGGCGTCATCCTCAGAAAAACTGTTTTTT. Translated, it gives CASSLVGSASSSEKLFF.

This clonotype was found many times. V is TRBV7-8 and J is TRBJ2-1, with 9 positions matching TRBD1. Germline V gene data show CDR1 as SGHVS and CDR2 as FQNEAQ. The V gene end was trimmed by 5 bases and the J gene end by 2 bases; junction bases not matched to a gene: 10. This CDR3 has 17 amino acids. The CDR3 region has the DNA TGTGCCAGCAGCCAATGGGGGGACAGGGTTGCCTACAATGAGCAGTTCTTC. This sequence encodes CASSQWGDRVAYNEQFF.

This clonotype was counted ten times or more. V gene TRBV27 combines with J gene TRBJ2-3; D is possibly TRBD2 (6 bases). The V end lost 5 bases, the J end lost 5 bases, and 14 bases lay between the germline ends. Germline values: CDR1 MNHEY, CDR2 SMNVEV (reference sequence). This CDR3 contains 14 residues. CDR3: CASSPIAVQDTQYF. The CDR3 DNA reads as TGTGCCAGCAGTCCCATAGCGGTACAAGATACGCAGTATTTT.

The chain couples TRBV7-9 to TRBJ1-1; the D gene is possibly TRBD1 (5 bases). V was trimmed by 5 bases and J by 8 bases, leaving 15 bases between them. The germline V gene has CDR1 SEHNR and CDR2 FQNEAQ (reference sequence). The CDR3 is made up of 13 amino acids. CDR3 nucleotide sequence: TGTGCCAGCAGCCGTGACAGTGGAAGGGAAGCTTTCTTT. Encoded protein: CASSRDSGREAFF.

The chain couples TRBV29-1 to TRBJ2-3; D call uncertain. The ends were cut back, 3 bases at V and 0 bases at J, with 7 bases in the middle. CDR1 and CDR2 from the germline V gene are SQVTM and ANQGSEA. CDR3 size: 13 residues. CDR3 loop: CSVEVGSTDTQYF. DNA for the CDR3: TGCAGCGTTGAGGTCGGAAGCACAGATACGCAGTATTTT.

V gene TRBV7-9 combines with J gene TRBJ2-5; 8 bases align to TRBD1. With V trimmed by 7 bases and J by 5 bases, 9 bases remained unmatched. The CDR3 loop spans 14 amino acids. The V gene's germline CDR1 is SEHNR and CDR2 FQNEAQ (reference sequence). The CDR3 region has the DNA TGTGCCAGCAACCGATCAGGGGGCCGGGAGACCCAGTACTTC. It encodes CASNRSGGRETQYF.